The 20 T cell receptor beta chains below were found in one sample sequenced in a study of blood T cell repertoires in COVID-19 (dated by TCRdb to the early 2020s). The receptor library was made with the immunoSEQ multiplex PCR assay. This immuneACCESS table, as held by TCRdb, lists in-frame sequences with V and J called but not all clones. Of the missing ones, under half trace to an unresolved V gene in checked studies; the others have no known cause. The sample data list 250,000 to 350,000 clones, and 90% of these were observed just once. Clones ranked in the top ten supply over 3.5% of the sample. Input material: PBMCs or T cells enriched from blood (not recorded which). The source is a young woman with acute COVID-19.

The rearrangement uses TRBV6-4 and TRBJ1-1, with D perhaps matching TRBD1 (5 bases). CDR1 and CDR2 from the germline V gene are MRHNA and SNTAGT. This CDR3 spans 13 amino acids. V lost 5 bases, J lost 1 base, and 8 bases lay in between. DNA of the CDR3: TGTGCCAGCAGTTCACAGGAGAACACTGAAGCTTTCTTT. Translation gives CASSSQENTEAFF.

This rearrangement joins TRBV4-2 to TRBJ2-3; 7 positions match TRBD2. CDR1 is LGHNA, CDR2 YNFKEQ, per germline. The CDR3 covers 16 residues. The V and J ends lost 0 bases and 6 bases, in that order; junction bases with no gene match: 9. The DNA for the CDR3 is TGTGCCAGCAGCCAAGAAGGGAGCGGGACCATGGATACGCAGTATTTT. Translated: CASSQEGSGTMDTQYF.

V and J are TRBV19 and TRBJ2-6; the match to TRBD1 covers 11 bases. Per the germline V gene, CDR1 is LNHDA and CDR2 is SQIVND (reference sequence). The V segment lost 6 bases and the J segment 2 bases; nucleotides outside the gene matches: 6. The CDR3 runs to 17 residues. The CDR3 sequence is CASRDPGQGAGANVLTF. The CDR3 nucleotides are TGTGCCAGTAGAGACCCGGGACAGGGGGCTGGGGCCAACGTCCTGACTTTC.

The chain links TRBV6-6 to TRBJ1-4, with 7 bases identical to TRBD1. The V and J ends lost 2 bases and 4 bases, in that order; junction bases with no gene match: 1. CDR3 size: 14 residues. In germline, CDR1 is MNHNY, CDR2 SVGAGI (reference sequence). Here the CDR3 reads CASSYGQDNEKLFF. The CDR3 bases are TGTGCCAGCAGTTACGGACAGGATAATGAAAAACTGTTTTTT.

V gene TRBV7-9 combines with J gene TRBJ1-1, with 8 bases that match TRBD1. This CDR3 comprises 13 residues. Germline V lookup: CDR1 SEHNR, CDR2 FQNEAQ (reference sequence). J was trimmed by 11 bases and V by 5 bases; bases with no gene match: 10. The CDR3: CASSTGGDPWAFF. In DNA, the CDR3 is TGTGCCAGCAGCACAGGGGGGGACCCTTGGGCTTTCTTT.

This chain links TRBV15 with TRBJ1-6; TRBD1 matches at 8 bases. V lost 1 base, J lost 8 bases, and 4 bases stayed unmatched. The CDR3 spans 15 residues. CDR1 is LNHNV, CDR2 YYDKDF, per germline (reference sequence). CDR3 region: CATSRVNRGDSPLHF. The CDR3 bases are TGTGCCACCAGCAGAGTAAACAGGGGGGATTCACCCCTCCACTTT.

The genes are TRBV11-2 and TRBJ2-3, with 11 bases lining up with TRBD2. V trimming: 5 bases; J trimming: 4 bases; junction bases outside the gene matches: 5. The CDR3 consists of 15 residues. CDR1 and CDR2 (germline): SGHAT, FQNNGV. The CDR3 sequence is CASSVTSGKSDTQYF. The DNA of the CDR3 is TGTGCCAGCAGCGTGACTAGCGGGAAATCAGATACGCAGTATTTT.

The rearrangement links TRBV27 to TRBJ1-6, with D perhaps matching TRBD1 (5 bases). CDR3 length: 16 amino acids. Trimming removed 5 bases from V and 0 bases from J, with 11 bases in between. Per the germline V gene, CDR1 is MNHEY and CDR2 is SMNVEV (reference sequence). The CDR3 here is CASSPIGGSYNSPLHF. In DNA form, the CDR3 reads TGTGCCAGCAGTCCAATCGGGGGCTCCTATAATTCACCCCTCCACTTT.

V gene TRBV19 combines with J gene TRBJ2-7, with no clear D. In germline, CDR1 is LNHDA, CDR2 SQIVND (reference sequence). This CDR3 has 12 residues. Trimming cost V 3 bases and J 7 bases, with 10 bases left between them. For the CDR3, the DNA is TGTGCCAGTAGTATCGGGTCTACGGAGCAGTACTTC. Protein: CASSIGSTEQYF.

As DNA, the CDR3 is TGTGCCAGCAGTTACTCTTTTAGCGGGAGAACCTACGAGCAGTACTTC. Protein product: CASSYSFSGRTYEQYF. This chain joins TRBV6-5 and TRBJ2-7; TRBD2 matches at 9 bases. V lost 0 bases, J lost 2 bases, and 5 bases stayed unmatched. The CDR3 totals 16 residues. Germline-derived CDR1 and CDR2 are MNHEY and SVGAGI.

V usage is TRBV5-6 and J usage is TRBJ1-6; no reliable D call. The CDR3 contains 17 residues. CDR1 is SGHDT and CDR2 is YYEEEE in the germline V gene. Trimming stripped 1 base from V and 0 bases from J, with 11 bases between. The CDR3 sequence: CASSLYSISSYNSPLHF. CDR3 nucleotide sequence: TGTGCCAGCAGCTTGTACAGTATCAGCTCCTATAATTCACCCCTCCACTTT.

This chain connects TRBV7-3 to TRBJ1-2; possible D gene TRBD1, 5 bases. V dropped 5 bases and J dropped 4 bases, with 11 bases sitting between them. The germline V gene has CDR1 SGHTA and CDR2 FQGTGA. The CDR3 runs 13 residues. This CDR3 reads CASSLQGFYGYTF. The CDR3 bases are TGTGCCAGCAGCCTTCAGGGCTTCTATGGCTACACCTTC.

CDR3 coding DNA: TGCAGCGTTGGAGGGGGATTGGACTATGGCTACACCTTC. This encodes CSVGGGLDYGYTF. This chain links TRBV29-1 with TRBJ1-2; a possible D gene is TRBD1 (6 bases). Deletions cut 4 bases from V and 3 bases from J, with 12 bases between. CDR1 and CDR2 from the germline V gene are SQVTM and ANQGSEA. There are 13 residues in the CDR3.

This chain links TRBV27 with TRBJ2-2; the D gene is possibly TRBD1 (6 bases). The V and J ends lost 4 bases and 3 bases respectively, with 12 bases between them. The CDR3 sequence is 15 residues long. Germline CDR1 MNHEY, CDR2 SMNVEV (reference sequence). This CDR3 reads CASSWAQGDTGELFF. In nucleotides, the CDR3 is TGTGCCAGCAGTTGGGCACAGGGAGACACCGGGGAGCTGTTTTTT.

Only a few counts were recorded for this clone. V is TRBV7-3 and J is TRBJ2-7; 9 positions agree with TRBD2. J was trimmed by 6 bases and V by 1 base; bases with no gene match: 1. The germline V gene has CDR1 SGHTA and CDR2 FQGTGA. The length of the CDR3 is 13 residues. In nucleotides, the CDR3 is TGTGCCAGCAGCTTAAGTAGCGGGAGCGAGCAGTACTTC. Amino acid sequence: CASSLSSGSEQYF. Together with reference TRBV7-3 and TRBJ2-7, the CDR3 gives the full variable domain: GAGVSQTPSNKVTEKGKYVELRCDPISGHTALYWYRQSLGQGPEFLIYFQGTGAADDSGLPNDRFFAVRPEGSVSTLKIQRTERGDSAVYLCASSLSSGSEQYFGPGTRLTVT.

J is TRBJ1-2 and V is TRBV28; possible D gene TRBD1, 6 bases. The CDR3 spans 15 residues. Trimming removed 10 bases from V and 0 bases from J, with 18 bases in between. Looked up from germline, CDR1 is MDHEN and CDR2 is SYDVKM. The CDR3 protein is CATQVGQRANYGYTF. The CDR3 DNA reads as TGTGCCACCCAGGTAGGACAGAGAGCTAACTATGGCTACACCTTC.

The rearrangement links TRBV2 to TRBJ2-1, with 14 bases identical to TRBD2. CDR3 size: 17 residues. V lost 3 bases, J lost 9 bases, and 10 bases stayed unmatched. Per the germline V gene, CDR1 is SNHLY and CDR2 is FYNNEI. CDR3 DNA: TGTGCCAGCAGTGACGGAGTGGGACTAGCGGGAGCCATTGAGCAGTTCTTC. Its protein product is CASSDGVGLAGAIEQFF.

The V call is TRBV19, the J call TRBJ1-5; TRBD1 agrees at 8 bases. CDR3 size: 17 residues. Looked up from germline, CDR1 is LNHDA and CDR2 is SQIVND (reference sequence). Trimming removed 2 bases from V and 0 bases from J; junction bases left unmatched: 6. The DNA of the CDR3 is TGTGCCAGTAGTATAACCCCAGGGGGCTATAGCAATCAGCCCCAGCATTTT. Its protein product is CASSITPGGYSNQPQHF. The variable domain in full, with the rest retrieved from reference TRBV19 and TRBJ1-5, is DGGITQSPKYLFRKEGQNVTLSCEQNLNHDAMYWYRQDPGQGLRLIYYSQIVNDFQKGDIAEGYSVSREKKESFPLTVTSAQKNPTAFYLCASSITPGGYSNQPQHFGDGTRLSIL.

The V call is TRBV28, the J call TRBJ1-5, with 8 nucleotides matching TRBD1. Trimming cost V 3 bases and J 1 base; bases outside gene matches: 8. The CDR3 is 17 amino acids. Germline CDR1 reads MDHEN; CDR2 reads SYDVKM. CDR3 protein: CASSFAQGARSNQPQHF. The CDR3 bases are TGTGCCAGCAGTTTCGCCCAGGGGGCAAGAAGCAATCAGCCCCAGCATTTT.

The gene calls are TRBV5-4 and TRBJ2-5; D ambiguous. CDR3 length: 15 residues. Trimming removed 0 bases at V and 4 bases at J, with 13 bases between. CDR1 and CDR2 (germline): SGHNT, YYREEE (reference sequence). CDR3 sequence: CASSLAVRPRETQYF. The CDR3, as DNA: TGTGCCAGCAGCTTGGCCGTGCGTCCAAGAGAGACCCAGTACTTC.